The entry below gives a single T cell receptor (beta chain) sequence along with its context. Its antigen remains unidentified. As for time point: pretreatment peripheral blood. Between 1 and 8 samples per patient were obtained, pretreatment and on-treatment. The CDR3 runs to 13 residues. Trimming at V came to 7 bases and at J to 2 bases, leaving 3 bases not matched to a gene. Germline V CDR1 and CDR2: SQVTM, ANQGSEA. This sample is drawn from a study of PD-L1 blockade in urothelial cancer. Study at large: About nine tenths of the roughly 30 patients were men whose urothelial cancer was bladder-origin.

Spiking of synthetic TCR analog templates was performed in each PCR. Here immunoSEQ multiplex PCR was the method, and the copy in TCRdb shows in-frame clones only, minus some. The repertoire includes tens of thousands of clones, about 83% of them detected once, and about 15% sits in the top ten. Findings and caveats of the study: Clones that were tumor-associated expanded more in the blood of durable-benefit patients at 3 weeks.

Material: PBMCs, obtained around atezolizumab (anti-PD-L1) treatment. The sequence came from a man aged 55 to 70 with urothelial cancer. The chain carries TRBV29-1 and TRBJ2-3, with 10 bases identical to TRBD1. The CDR3 here is CSGRQGATDTQYF. The DNA of the CDR3 is TGCAGCGGGCGACAGGGGGCCACAGATACGCAGTATTTT.